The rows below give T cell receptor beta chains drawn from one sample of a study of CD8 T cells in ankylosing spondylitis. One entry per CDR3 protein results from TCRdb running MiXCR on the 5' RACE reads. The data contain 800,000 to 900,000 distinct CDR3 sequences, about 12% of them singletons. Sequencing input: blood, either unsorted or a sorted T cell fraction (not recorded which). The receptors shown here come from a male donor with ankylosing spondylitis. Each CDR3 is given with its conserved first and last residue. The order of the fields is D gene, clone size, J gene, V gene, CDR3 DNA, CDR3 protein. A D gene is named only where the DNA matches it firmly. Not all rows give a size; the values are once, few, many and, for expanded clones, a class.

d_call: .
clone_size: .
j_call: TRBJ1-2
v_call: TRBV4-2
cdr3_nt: TGTGCCAGCAGCCAAGTAGGCAACACTCAATCTAACTATGGCTACACCTTC
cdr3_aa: CASSQVGNTQSNYGYTF

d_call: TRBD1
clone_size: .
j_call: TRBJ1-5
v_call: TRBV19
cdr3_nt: TGTGCCAGTAGTGCAGGGACAGGGTTGTGGAGCAATCAGCCCCAGCATTTT
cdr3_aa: CASSAGTGLWSNQPQHF

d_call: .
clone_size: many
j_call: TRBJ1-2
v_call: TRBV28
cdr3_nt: TGTGCCAGCAGTTTATTGTTCGGCGGCTACACCTTC
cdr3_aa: CASSLLFGGYTF

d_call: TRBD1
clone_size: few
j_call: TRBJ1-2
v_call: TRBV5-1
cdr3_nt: TGCGCCAGCAGCCATGGGACAGAACCTTACGGCTACACCTTC
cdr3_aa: CASSHGTEPYGYTF

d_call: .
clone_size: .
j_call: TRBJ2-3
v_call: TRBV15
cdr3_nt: TGTGCCACCAGCAGAGATGCCCTCCACTCGAGACATACGCAGTATTTT
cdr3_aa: CATSRDALHSRHTQYF

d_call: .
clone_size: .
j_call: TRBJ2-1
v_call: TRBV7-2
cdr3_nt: TGTGCCAGCAGAAAGTCAGGGGGGAGCTCCTACAATGAGCAGTTCTTC
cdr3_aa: CASRKSGGSSYNEQFF

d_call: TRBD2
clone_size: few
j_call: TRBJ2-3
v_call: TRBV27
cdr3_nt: TGTGCCAGCAGTTTATCCCTAGCGGGAGGGTGGGGAGATACGCAGTATTTT
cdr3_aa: CASSLSLAGGWGDTQYF

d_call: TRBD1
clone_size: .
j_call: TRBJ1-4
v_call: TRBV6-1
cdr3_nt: TGTGCCAGCAGTGACTATGGGACAGTCGGTGAAAAACTGTTTTTT
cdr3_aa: CASSDYGTVGEKLFF

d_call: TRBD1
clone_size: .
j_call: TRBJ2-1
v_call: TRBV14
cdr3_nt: TGTGCCAGCAGCCGACACGGACAGGAGCCGAAAAATGAGCAGTTCTTC
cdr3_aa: CASSRHGQEPKNEQFF

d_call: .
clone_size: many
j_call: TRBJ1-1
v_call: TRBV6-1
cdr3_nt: TGTGCCAGCAGGCGACTGGGGGGGAACACTGAAGCTTTCTTT
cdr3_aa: CASRRLGGNTEAFF

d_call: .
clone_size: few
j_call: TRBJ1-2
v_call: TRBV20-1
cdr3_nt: TGCAGTGCTAGGGCAGGGTTTAGATCTGGCTACACCTTC
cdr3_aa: CSARAGFRSGYTF

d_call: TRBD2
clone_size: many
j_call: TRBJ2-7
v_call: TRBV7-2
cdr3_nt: TGTGCCAGCAGCCCGGGACTAGCGGTCTACGAGCAGTACTTC
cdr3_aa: CASSPGLAVYEQYF

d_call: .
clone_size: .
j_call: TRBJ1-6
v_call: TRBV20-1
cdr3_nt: TGCAGTGCCTATGACAGCCGGAGCTCCTATAATTCACCCCTCCACTTT
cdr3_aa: CSAYDSRSSYNSPLHF

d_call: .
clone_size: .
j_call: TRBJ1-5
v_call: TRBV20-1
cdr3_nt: TGCAGTGCCCGCCGGGGAATCACCGGTCTCTTCAATCAGCCCCAGCATTTT
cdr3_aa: CSARRGITGLFNQPQHF

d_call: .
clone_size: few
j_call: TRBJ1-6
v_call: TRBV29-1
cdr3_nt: TGCAGCGTCGGAGAAGGCAGGGTTGGTTCACCCCTCCACTTT
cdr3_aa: CSVGEGRVGSPLHF

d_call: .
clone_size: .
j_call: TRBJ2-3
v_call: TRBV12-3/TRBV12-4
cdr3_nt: TGTGCCAGCAGTTTGAGAGTGAAGAGCACAGATACGCAGTATTTT
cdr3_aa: CASSLRVKSTDTQYF

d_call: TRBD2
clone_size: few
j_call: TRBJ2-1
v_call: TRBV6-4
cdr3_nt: TGTGCCAGCAGTGCCTACCTCACAACCTGGACTAGCTCCAATGAGCAGTTCTTC
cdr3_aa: CASSAYLTTWTSSNEQFF

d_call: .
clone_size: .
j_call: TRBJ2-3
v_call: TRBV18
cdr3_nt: TGTGCCAGCTCACCGACATTGAAAACCACAGATACGCAGTATTTT
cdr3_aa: CASSPTLKTTDTQYF

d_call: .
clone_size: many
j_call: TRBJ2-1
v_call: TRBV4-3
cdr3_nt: TGCGCCAGCAGCCAAGAAACGGGGGGCAGAAATGAGCAGTTCTTC
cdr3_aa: CASSQETGGRNEQFF

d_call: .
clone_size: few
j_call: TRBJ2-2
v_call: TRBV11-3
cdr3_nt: TGTGCCAGCAGCTTAGACAGGGGATATGGCGGGGAGCTGTTTTTT
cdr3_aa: CASSLDRGYGGELFF

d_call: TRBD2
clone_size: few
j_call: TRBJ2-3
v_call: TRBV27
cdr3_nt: TGTGCCAGCAGTTTTTGGACTAGCGGGAGGGGAGGCACAGATACGCAGTATTTT
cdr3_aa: CASSFWTSGRGGTDTQYF

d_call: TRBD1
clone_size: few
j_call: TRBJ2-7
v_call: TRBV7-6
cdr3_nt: TGTGCCAGCAGCTTAGCAACAGGGGGCCACAGGGTCTACGAGCAGTACTTC
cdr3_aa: CASSLATGGHRVYEQYF

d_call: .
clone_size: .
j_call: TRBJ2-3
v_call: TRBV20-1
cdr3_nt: TGCAGTGCTCGACGGGGGAGTAGTGCAGATACGCAGTATTTT
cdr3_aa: CSARRGSSADTQYF

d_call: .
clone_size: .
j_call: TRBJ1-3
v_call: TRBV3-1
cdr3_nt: TGTGCCAGCAGCCAAGAGGGGGGGAGGGCCATATATTTT
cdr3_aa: CASSQEGGRAIYF

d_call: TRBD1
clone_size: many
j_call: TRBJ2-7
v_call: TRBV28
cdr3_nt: TGTGCCAGCAGTTCACCGGGACAGGGCTACGAGCAGTACTTC
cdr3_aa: CASSSPGQGYEQYF

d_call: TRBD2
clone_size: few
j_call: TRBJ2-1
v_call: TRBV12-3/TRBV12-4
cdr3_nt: TGTGCCAGCAGTTTACGACGGGGGGGCTTTAGTGAGCAGTTCTTC
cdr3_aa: CASSLRRGGFSEQFF

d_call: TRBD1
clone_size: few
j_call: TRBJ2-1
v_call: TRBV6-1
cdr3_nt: TGTGCCAGCAGCCTATCGGGACAGGGGGCTTACAATGAGCAGTTCTTC
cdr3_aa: CASSLSGQGAYNEQFF

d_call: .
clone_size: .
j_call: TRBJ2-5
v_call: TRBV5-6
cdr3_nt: TGTGCCAGCAGCCCGCTCGAAAGAGAGACCCAGTACTTC
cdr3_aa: CASSPLERETQYF

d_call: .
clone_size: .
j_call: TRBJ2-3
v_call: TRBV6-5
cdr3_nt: TGTGCCAGCAGTTCCCAGCCCCCCCCAGATACGCAGTATTTT
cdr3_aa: CASSSQPPPDTQYF

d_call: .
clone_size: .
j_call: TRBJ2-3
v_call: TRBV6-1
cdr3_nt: TGTGCCAGCAAATTGGGGGTGGGTGGCGTGGGAGATACGCAGTATTTT
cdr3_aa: CASKLGVGGVGDTQYF

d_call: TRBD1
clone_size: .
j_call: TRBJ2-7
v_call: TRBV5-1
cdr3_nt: TGCGCCAGCAGCTTGTCCGGGACAGGCTTTCCGTACTTC
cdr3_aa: CASSLSGTGFPYF

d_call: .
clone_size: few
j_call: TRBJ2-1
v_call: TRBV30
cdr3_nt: TGTGCCTGGAAGCTCGGGGGCACCCCCAATGAGCAGTTCTTC
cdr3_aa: CAWKLGGTPNEQFF

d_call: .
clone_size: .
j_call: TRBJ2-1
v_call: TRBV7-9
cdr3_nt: TGTGCCAGCAGCTTAGCGGTTGGTGGGAGAGGTTACAATGAGCAGTTCTTC
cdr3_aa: CASSLAVGGRGYNEQFF

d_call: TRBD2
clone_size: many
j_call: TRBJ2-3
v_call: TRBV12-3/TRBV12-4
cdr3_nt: TGTGCCAGCAGTTTGAGCGGGAACACAGATACGCAGTATTTT
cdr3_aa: CASSLSGNTDTQYF

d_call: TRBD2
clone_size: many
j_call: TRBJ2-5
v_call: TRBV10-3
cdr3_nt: TGTGCCATCAGTGTAGCGGGAGTTGTAGAGACCCAGTACTTC
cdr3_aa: CAISVAGVVETQYF

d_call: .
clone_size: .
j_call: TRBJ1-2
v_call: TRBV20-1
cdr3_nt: TGCAGTGCGCGAGGGGGACCGGGCGGCTACACCTTC
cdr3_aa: CSARGGPGGYTF

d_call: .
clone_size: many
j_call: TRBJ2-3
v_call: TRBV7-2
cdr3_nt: TGTGCCAGCAGGAGACGGGTGGTGGATACGCAGTATTTT
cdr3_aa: CASRRRVVDTQYF

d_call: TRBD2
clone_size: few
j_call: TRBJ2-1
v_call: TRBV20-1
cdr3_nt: TGCAGTGCCATATCGACTAGCCGTTTTTCGGATGAGCAGTTCTTC
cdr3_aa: CSAISTSRFSDEQFF

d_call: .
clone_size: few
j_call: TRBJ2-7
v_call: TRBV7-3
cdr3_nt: TGTGCCAGCAGCCTAATGGGATTGGGAGAGCAGTACTTC
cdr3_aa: CASSLMGLGEQYF

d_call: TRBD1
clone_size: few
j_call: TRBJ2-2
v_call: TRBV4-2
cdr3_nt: TGTGCCAGCAGCCAACCTGGACAGGGTTATGCCGGGGAGCTGTTTTTT
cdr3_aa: CASSQPGQGYAGELFF

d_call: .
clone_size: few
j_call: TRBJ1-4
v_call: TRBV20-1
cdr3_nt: TGCAGTGCTAGTCGGGCGTGGGGCTCGGATGAAAAACTGTTTTTT
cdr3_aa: CSASRAWGSDEKLFF

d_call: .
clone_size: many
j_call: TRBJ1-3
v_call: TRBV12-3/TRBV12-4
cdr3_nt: TGTGCCAGCAGCTACCGACCTGGAGACACCATATATTTT
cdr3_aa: CASSYRPGDTIYF

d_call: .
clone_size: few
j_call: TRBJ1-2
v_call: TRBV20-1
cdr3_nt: TGCGCATGGACTGAGAGTAACTATGGCTACACCTTC
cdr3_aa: CAWTESNYGYTF

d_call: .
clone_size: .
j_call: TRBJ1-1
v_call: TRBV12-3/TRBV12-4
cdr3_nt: TGTGCCAGCAGTGCCCGAGGAGGTCCGGCTGAAGCTTTCTTT
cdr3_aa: CASSARGGPAEAFF

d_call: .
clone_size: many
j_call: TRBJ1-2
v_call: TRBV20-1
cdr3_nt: TGCAGTGCTAGAGTGGAGAGATTCTATGGCTACACCTTC
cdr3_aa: CSARVERFYGYTF

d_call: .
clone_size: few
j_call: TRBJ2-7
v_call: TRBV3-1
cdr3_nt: TGTGCCAGCAGCCAAATCGGCGAGCAGTACTTC
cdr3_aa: CASSQIGEQYF

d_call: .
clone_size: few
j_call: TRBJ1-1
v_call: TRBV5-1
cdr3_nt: TGCGCCAGCAGCTACGTCGGTGCGGACACTGAAGCTTTCTTT
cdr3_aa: CASSYVGADTEAFF

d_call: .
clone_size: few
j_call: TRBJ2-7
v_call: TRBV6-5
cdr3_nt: TGTGCCAGCAGTTACTCGAGGGCATCCTACGAGCAGTACTTC
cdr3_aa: CASSYSRASYEQYF

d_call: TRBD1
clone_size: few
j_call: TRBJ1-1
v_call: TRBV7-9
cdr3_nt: TGTGCCAGCACCCCTCGGACAGGGAACACTGAAGCTTTCTTT
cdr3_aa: CASTPRTGNTEAFF